The clone carrying this TCR beta chain was found a few times. Its antigen is unidentified. This sample is part of a study of beta chain features in type 1 diabetes. The study's findings and limits: The influence of HLA type on TCRB rearrangement stayed undetermined. Among patients with Type 1 diabetes, TCRB CDR3s were moderately but significantly shorter in every one of the four CD4+ subsets.

CDR3 length: 13 amino acids. The V gene's germline CDR1 is LNHDA and CDR2 SQIVND (reference sequence). The V gene lost 6 bases and the J gene lost 1 base, with 9 bases spanning the gap. Sorting of CD4+ naive, central memory, regulatory and stem cell-like memory cells was performed via CD45RO/CCR7/CD25/CD127/CD95/CD27. Expressed TCRB transcripts were sequenced because the isolated RNA had all been reverse transcribed beforehand. The protocol was immunoSEQ multiplex PCR, while the TCRdb copy is restricted to in-frame clones and leaves out a portion. The repertoire holds about 170,000 clones, with roughly 7.1% as singletons.

This receptor was identified in a middle-aged woman with type 1 diabetes. The sequencing input was central memory CD4+ T cells from blood. J is TRBJ1-1 and V is TRBV19; D remains unclear. As DNA, the CDR3 is TGTGCCAGTAGAGAGCAGGAGAACACTGAAGCTTTCTTT. Its protein product is CASREQENTEAFF.